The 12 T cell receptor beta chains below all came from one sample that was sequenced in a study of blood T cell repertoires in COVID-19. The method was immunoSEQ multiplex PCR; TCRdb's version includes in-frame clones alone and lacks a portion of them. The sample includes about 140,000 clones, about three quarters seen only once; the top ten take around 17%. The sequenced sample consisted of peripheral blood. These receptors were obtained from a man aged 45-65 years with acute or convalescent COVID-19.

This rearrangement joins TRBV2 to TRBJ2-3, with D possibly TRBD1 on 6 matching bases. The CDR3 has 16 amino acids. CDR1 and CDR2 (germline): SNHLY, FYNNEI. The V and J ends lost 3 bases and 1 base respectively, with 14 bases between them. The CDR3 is CASSDWDNFGTDTQYF. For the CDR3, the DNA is TGTGCCAGCAGTGACTGGGACAACTTCGGCACAGATACGCAGTATTTT.

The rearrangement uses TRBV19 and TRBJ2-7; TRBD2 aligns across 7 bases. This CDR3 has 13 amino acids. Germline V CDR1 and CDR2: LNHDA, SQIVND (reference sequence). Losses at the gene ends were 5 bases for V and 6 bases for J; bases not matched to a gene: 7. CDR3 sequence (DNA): TGTGCCAGTAGTCAGTCTAGCGGACGCGAGCAGTACTTC. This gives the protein CASSQSSGREQYF.

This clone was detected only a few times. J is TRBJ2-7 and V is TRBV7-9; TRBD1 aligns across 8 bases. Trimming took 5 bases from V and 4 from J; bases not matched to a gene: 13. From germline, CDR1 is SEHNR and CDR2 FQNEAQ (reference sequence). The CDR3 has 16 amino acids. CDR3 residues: CASSPPFRTGLYEQYF. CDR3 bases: TGTGCCAGCAGCCCCCCTTTTAGGACAGGGTTGTACGAGCAGTACTTC. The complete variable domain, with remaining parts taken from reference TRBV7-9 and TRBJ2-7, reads DTGVSQNPRHKITKRGQNVTFRCDPISEHNRLYWYRQTLGQGPEFLTYFQNEAQLEKSRLLSDRFSAERPKGSFSTLEIQRTEQGDSAMYLCASSPPFRTGLYEQYFGPGTRLTVT.

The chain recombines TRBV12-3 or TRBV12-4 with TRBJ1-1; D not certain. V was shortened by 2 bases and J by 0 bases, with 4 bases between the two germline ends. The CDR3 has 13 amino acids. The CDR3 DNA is TGTGCCAGCAGTTTATACATGAACACTGAAGCTTTCTTT. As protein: CASSLYMNTEAFF.

DNA of the CDR3: TGCAGCGTTGGGGGGACAGAAAATTCACCCCTCCACTTT. Protein: CSVGGTENSPLHF. The chain links TRBV29-1 to TRBJ1-6; 7 nucleotides match TRBD1. Germline CDR1 and CDR2: SQVTM and ANQGSEA. J lost 7 bases, V lost 4 bases, and 4 bases had no gene match. CDR3 length equals 13 residues.

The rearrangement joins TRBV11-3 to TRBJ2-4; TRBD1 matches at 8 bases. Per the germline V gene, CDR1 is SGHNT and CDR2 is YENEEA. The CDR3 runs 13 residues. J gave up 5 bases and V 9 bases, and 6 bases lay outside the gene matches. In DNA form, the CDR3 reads TGTGCCAGGACCAGGGGGCCTGAAAACATTCAGTACTTC. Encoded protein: CARTRGPENIQYF.

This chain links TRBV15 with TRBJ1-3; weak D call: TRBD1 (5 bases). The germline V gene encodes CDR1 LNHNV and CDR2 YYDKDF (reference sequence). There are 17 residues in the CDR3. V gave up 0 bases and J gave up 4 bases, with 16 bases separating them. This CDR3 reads CATSRDEAGLGGNTIYF. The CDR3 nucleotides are TGTGCCACCAGCAGAGACGAGGCAGGGCTGGGAGGAAACACCATATATTTT.

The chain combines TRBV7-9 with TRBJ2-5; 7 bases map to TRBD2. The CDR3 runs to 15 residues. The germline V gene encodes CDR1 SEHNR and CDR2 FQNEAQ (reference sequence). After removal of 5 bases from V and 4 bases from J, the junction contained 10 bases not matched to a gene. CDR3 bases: TGTGCCAGCAGCAGATCAGCGGGGCGGGGAGAGACCCAGTACTTC. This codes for CASSRSAGRGETQYF.

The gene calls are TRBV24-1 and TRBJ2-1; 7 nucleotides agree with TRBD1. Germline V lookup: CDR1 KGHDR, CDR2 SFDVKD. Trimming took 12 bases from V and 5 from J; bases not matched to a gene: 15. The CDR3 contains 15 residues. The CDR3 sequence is CAPSGTELTNNEQFF. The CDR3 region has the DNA TGTGCCCCCTCCGGGACAGAGCTGACAAACAATGAGCAGTTCTTC.

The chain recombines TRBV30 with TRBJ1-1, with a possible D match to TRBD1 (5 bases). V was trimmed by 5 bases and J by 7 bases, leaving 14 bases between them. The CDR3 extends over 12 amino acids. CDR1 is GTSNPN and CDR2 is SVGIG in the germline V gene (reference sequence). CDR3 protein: CAWCSWGSEAFF. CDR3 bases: TGTGCCTGGTGCTCCTGGGGCAGTGAAGCTTTCTTT.

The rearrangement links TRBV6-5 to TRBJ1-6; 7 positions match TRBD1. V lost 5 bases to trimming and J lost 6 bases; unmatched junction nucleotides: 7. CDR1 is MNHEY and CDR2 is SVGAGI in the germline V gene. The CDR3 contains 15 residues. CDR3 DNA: TGTGCCAGCAGTCCCCTCCGGGACAGTAATTCACCCCTCCACTTT. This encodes CASSPLRDSNSPLHF.

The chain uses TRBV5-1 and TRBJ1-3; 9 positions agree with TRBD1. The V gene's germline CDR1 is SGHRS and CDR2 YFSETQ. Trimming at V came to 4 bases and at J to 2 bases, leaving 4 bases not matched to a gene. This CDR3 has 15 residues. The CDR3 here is CASSGGQGPGNTIYF. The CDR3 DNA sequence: TGCGCCAGCAGCGGGGGACAGGGCCCTGGAAACACCATATATTTT.